This paragraph reports one T cell receptor (beta chain). At least ten counts were recorded for this clonotype. The clone's antigen remains unknown. Per-base qualities were not stored, and no clone one base away is much larger. Library method: 5' RACE. Sequencing was performed on an Illumina HiSeq 2000. A universal primer binding site was added through template switching, and the final cDNA carried a unique molecular identifier so that TCR cDNA molecules could be counted accurately. Specific primers in the conserved constant-segment region were used to synthesize first-strand cDNA for the TCR alpha and beta chains. Each cDNA library was double barcoded, with a SMART-Mk sample barcode plus Illumina barcodes, to control for contamination. TruSeq adapter sequences along with Illumina sample barcodes were introduced in two successive PCR steps. Sequencing of the TCR alpha and beta cDNA libraries was done on the Illumina HiSeq platform using custom primers. On the study's bioinformatics: Unique molecular identifiers were extracted from raw reads with MiGEC, and CDR3 positions were determined with MiXCR. For each individual, recombination models were inferred using an EM algorithm with the repgenHMM and IGoR tools. Shared clonotype analysis was performed with the tcR package in R, normalizing sharing by the product of cloneset sizes. Out-of-frame nonproductive sequences were analyzed to study raw recombination free of thymic and clonal selection effects. TCRdb applied fastp at Q25 and MiXCR to the public reads, then kept only in-frame beta chains. Entries are consolidated by CDR3 protein sequence, retaining the most common genes and DNA. The authors' filters were not applied to this entry. This sample comprises a few hundred thousand distinct CDR3 sequences, roughly 9.5% of them detected only once. 2.5% to 3.5% of the sample comes from the top ten.

The sample originates from a study of identical twins (dated by TCRdb to about 2016). Context from the whole study: To test whether fetal clonotypes persist, this study deep-sequenced TCR alpha and beta repertoires from monozygotic twins, from unrelated adults of various ages, and from cord blood. Replicate twin experiments were performed at different times using different library preparation protocols to rule out contamination. Beyond this particular receptor, the publication reports: Fewer insertions were carried by abundant cord blood beta clonotypes; a weaker similar trend was observed in young adult naive repertoires, while no such trend was observed in memory repertoires. Because the same donors could not be followed over many years, conclusions were based on cross-sectional statistical analysis. Out-of-frame TCR alpha sequences shared between twins showed an excess of low generation-probability sequences compared with coincidental sharing between unrelated individuals. Zero-insertion analyses could be partly confounded by invariant T cells such as MAIT and iNKT, though diverse VJ usage argued against such confounding for most clonotypes. In monozygotic twins, out-of-frame TCR alpha sharing was systematically underestimated by recombination models, although the models agreed with sharing between unrelated individuals. A weaker excess of twin sharing was found in beta out-of-frame sequences because the signal-to-noise ratio was lowered by fewer shared sequences.

Every donor in the study was a healthy Caucasian. Three pairs of female monozygotic twins, all aged 18 to 29 years, were included in the twin cohort. Peripheral blood mononuclear cells were used as the source from which RNA for TCR libraries was isolated. Inclusive of the bounding cysteine and phenylalanine, the CDR3 is 13 residues long. The entry retains the CDR3 DNA only, 39 bases that are in frame from base 1. Clipping removes 6 bases from V and 9 bases from J, with 7 as the unmatched junction base count. This same sample was also taken into another study, of yellow fever vaccine responses in identical twins. The other study reports the following: According to the authors, in identical twins the way T cells responded to vaccination appeared partly convergent and partly personalized. In identical twins, the study followed T cell clones that responded to the vaccine with precision.

The receptor comes from a woman aged 18-30 years in good health. The chain couples TRBV12-3 or TRBV12-4 to TRBJ2-7; a stretch of 11 junction bases matches TRBD2. What was sequenced was PBMCs. The CDR3 reads as follows: CASSPTSGGVQYF. The DNA sequence is as follows: TGTGCCAGCAGCCCTACTAGCGGGGGCGTGCAGTACTTC.